A single sample is the source of the 4 T cell receptor beta chains below, sequenced in a study of T cells expressing NK-cell markers. Reanalyzing the 5' RACE reads, TCRdb keeps one entry per CDR3 protein, without DNA. The specimen's table records 150,000 or so distinct CDR3 sequences. Sequenced sample: blood T cells: a sorted CD56 or NKG2C T cell subset, CD4+ or CD8+ T cells, or bulk PBMC T cells (not recorded which). Receptor source: a woman in her 50s in good health.

The V gene is TRBV2, the J gene TRBJ2-5; TCRdb names TRBD2, which stays unverified in the absence of DNA. Per the germline V gene, CDR1 is SNHLY and CDR2 is FYNNEI. This CDR3 has 14 residues. The CDR3 sequence is CASSESLAQETQYF.

V and J are TRBV4-1 and TRBJ2-3; the D call from TCRdb, TRBD2, cannot be confirmed without DNA. Germline V CDR1 and CDR2: MGHRA, YSYEKL. This CDR3 has 15 residues. The CDR3 loop is CASSQDPGGGNTQYF.

The chain recombines TRBV11-1 with TRBJ2-1. CDR1 is SGHAT, CDR2 FQDESV, per germline (reference sequence). The CDR3 loop spans 14 amino acids. The CDR3: CASSFSMAENEQFF.

The chain's CDR3 is CASSLKSGTGFWAEQFF. The rearrangement links TRBV7-2 to TRBJ2-1; TCRdb's D call, TRBD1, is unchecked because there is no DNA. There are 17 residues in the CDR3. Germline V gene lookup returns CDR1 SGHTA and CDR2 FQGNSA.